Detailed here is one TCR beta chain. This clone was detected only a few times. The antigen it recognizes is unknown. No much larger clone is present one base from it, and per-base qualities are unavailable. The library was built by means of the immunoSEQ multiplex PCR assay. Adaptive Biotechnologies carried out TCRB amplification, library preparation, sequencing and preliminary bioinformatics at Survey level resolution. For TCRB sequencing, genomic DNA from the sorted cTfh populations was amplified by multiplex PCR. In the paper's pipeline: Clonality was calculated in R as 1 minus normalized Shannon entropy, and the Gini index was computed with the R package ineq. Overlap score was defined as the summed counts of shared sequences divided by the total counts of all sequences in both compared samples. The significance of shared clonotypes was tested with Fisher's exact test, assuming a theoretical repertoire of 10^7 TCRB sequences. TCRdb retrieved this table from immuneACCESS and kept in-frame rearrangements only. Not all clones are present; in checked studies, unresolved V genes account for under half, and no reason is known for the remainder. V and J calls and clone size are given by that table; D and trimming were obtained from the DNA. The sample table lists roughly 7,000 clones, over 80% of them with a count of one. The ten most abundant clones make up about 1.6% of the sample.

The source of the sample is a study of follicular helper T cells after annual influenza vaccination (dated by TCRdb to the late 2010s). General notes on the study: After each seasonal influenza vaccination, blood samples were collected on days 0, 7 and 28. One week after vaccination, a second recruited cohort of about eleven subjects (Table S1) displayed a similar ICOS+CD38+ cTfh response. Multi-year samples were obtained from 6 or 7 subjects, with two vaccination seasons covered for a few subjects and three seasons covered for two subjects. Samples from 2013-2014 were cryopreserved, whereas samples from about 2015 were processed immediately after collection. To study recall of cTfh clones, some subjects were followed across successive annual vaccinations spanning the 2013-2014, 2014-2015 and 2015-2016 seasons. Broad study findings and their caveats: ICOS+CD38+ cTfh clonality correlated with the frequency of that population, and its change correlated with the change in circulating plasmablast frequency. Rare clonotypes could not be sampled because productive TCRB sequences were recovered from only about 9-20% of the analyzed cells. Successive annual vaccinations recalled a recurring oligoclonal ICOS+CD38+ cTfh response that included tetramer and AIM influenza-specific clonotypes. Day 7 ICOS+CD38+ clones were most often found later in ICOS-CD38- cTfh, suggesting that subset may serve as a memory reservoir.

V is trimmed back by 5 bases and J by 5 bases, and the junction contains 5 bases that no gene match accounts for. The CDR3 holds 15 amino acids from the cysteine to the phenylalanine. Just the 45-base CDR3 DNA is kept, in frame starting at base 1. Per the germline V gene (reference sequence), MNHEY is the CDR1 and SMNVEV is the CDR2. The time point label, as the study defines it: 2015-2016 season, 7 days after influenza vaccination. TCRB sequencing was used to follow sorted CD4 subsets from the blood of adults before and after they were given the seasonal inactivated influenza vaccine (Fluvarix). Subjects were considered eligible if community-dwelling and if influenza vaccine had not been received in the prior 6 months. Influenza vaccine contraindications, substance abuse, HIV/AIDS, active malignancy, immunomodulatory medication and active illness such as respiratory infection were included among the exclusion criteria. Per time point, between roughly 40 and 100 mL of blood was sampled. Non-naive CD4+CXCR5+PD-1+ cells were defined as circulating Tfh and were sorted into two fractions, ICOS+CD38+ and ICOS-CD38-. Either Ficoll-Paque PLUS or SepMate separation was used to isolate PBMC. Before DNA was extracted, the cell subsets were sorted from PBMC using a BD FACS Aria.

Sequencing used CXCR5+ CD38- circulating T follicular helper cells from blood, obtained 7 days after influenza vaccination. This sample's cell subset or site label indicates: circulating Tfh, non-naive CD4+CXCR5+PD-1+ (ICOS+CD38+ or ICOS-CD38-). The receptor comes from an adult who received the influenza vaccine. Here the chain combines TRBV27 and TRBJ2-1; 11 nucleotides in the junction match TRBD2. CDR3 sequence: CASSPGTSGDNEQFF. DNA sequence: TGTGCCAGCAGTCCCGGGACTAGCGGAGACAATGAGCAGTTCTTC.